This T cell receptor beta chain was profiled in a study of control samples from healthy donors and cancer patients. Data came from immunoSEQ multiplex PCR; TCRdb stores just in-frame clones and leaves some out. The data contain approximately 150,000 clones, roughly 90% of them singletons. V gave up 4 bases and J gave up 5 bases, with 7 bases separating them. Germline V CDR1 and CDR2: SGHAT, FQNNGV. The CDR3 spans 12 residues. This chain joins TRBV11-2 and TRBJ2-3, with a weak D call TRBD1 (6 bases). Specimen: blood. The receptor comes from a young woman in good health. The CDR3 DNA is TGTGCCAGCAGCTCCAGGGGAGATACGCAGTATTTT. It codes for CASSSRGDTQYF.